Shown below are 6 T cell receptor beta chains from a single sample sequenced in a study of blood T cell repertoires in COVID-19. Here immunoSEQ multiplex PCR was the method, and the copy in TCRdb shows in-frame clones only, minus some. The sample lists 650,000 to 800,000 clones, about 87% occurring once. Sample: peripheral blood. The receptors shown here come from a woman between 18 and 29 years old with acute or convalescent COVID-19.

V usage is TRBV19 and J usage is TRBJ1-2, with 7 bases that match TRBD1. V was pared by 0 bases and J by 0 bases, with 7 bases of the junction left unmatched. CDR3 size: 17 residues. CDR1 and CDR2 from the germline V gene are LNHDA and SQIVND (reference sequence). CDR3 nucleotide sequence: TGTGCCAGTAGTATAGATCCCCTGGGACAGCCTAACTATGGCTACACCTTC. Protein: CASSIDPLGQPNYGYTF.

The rearrangement links TRBV9 to TRBJ2-1; 15 bases are shared with TRBD2. There are 17 residues in the CDR3. Germline CDR1 SGDLS, CDR2 YYNGEE. J gave up 5 bases and V 4 bases, and 7 bases lay outside the gene matches. The CDR3 spells CASSLRTSGGAHNEQFF. The CDR3 DNA reads as TGTGCCAGCAGCCTTCGGACTAGCGGGGGGGCCCACAATGAGCAGTTCTTC. Full variable domain (outside the CDR3, taken from reference TRBV9 and TRBJ2-1): DSGVTQTPKHLITATGQRVTLRCSPRSGDLSVYWYQQSLDQGLQFLIQYYNGEERAKGNILERFSAQQFPDLHSELNLSSLELGDSALYFCASSLRTSGGAHNEQFFGPGTRLTVL.

The table lists this clone with a few counts. The genes are TRBV6-4 and TRBJ1-2; 9 nucleotides line up with TRBD1. V was clipped by 7 bases and J by 4 bases; unmatched bases: 4. Germline V CDR1 and CDR2: MRHNA, SNTAGT. The CDR3 extends over 13 amino acids. The CDR3 sequence: CASNAGQGYGYTF. Written as DNA, the CDR3 is TGTGCCAGCAACGCGGGACAGGGCTATGGCTACACCTTC.

J is TRBJ2-1 and V is TRBV19, with D uncertain. V was clipped by 1 base and J by 0 bases, with 7 bases between them. In germline, CDR1 is LNHDA, CDR2 SQIVND (reference sequence). The CDR3 is made up of 15 amino acids. CDR3 nucleotides: TGTGCCAGTAGTATAGCGCGTAGCTCCTACAATGAGCAGTTCTTC. Encoded protein: CASSIARSSYNEQFF.

The chain joins TRBV4-3 to TRBJ2-7, with TRBD2 matching 10 bases. This CDR3 region has 15 residues. Germline CDR1 is LGHNA and CDR2 is YSLEER. The V gene end was trimmed by 5 bases and the J gene end by 0 bases; junction bases not matched to a gene: 4. CDR3 sequence (DNA): TGCGCCAGCAGCTCCCGACTAGCGGGCTCCTACGAGCAGTACTTC. Its translation: CASSSRLAGSYEQYF.

This clone was recorded a few times. The genes are TRBV7-8 and TRBJ1-5; 7 bases match TRBD1. V shed 8 bases and J 0 bases; nucleotides not matched to a gene: 4. Germline V gives CDR1 SGHVS, CDR2 FQNEAQ. The CDR3 covers 14 residues. CDR3 residues: CASEQGNSNQPQHF. CDR3 nucleotides: TGTGCCAGCGAACAGGGGAATAGCAATCAGCCCCAGCATTTT.